This T cell receptor beta chain appears in the sequencing data of a study of PD-1 blockade in mismatch repair-deficient tumors. Generated by immunoSEQ multiplex PCR, the TCRdb table keeps only in-frame clones and is missing some. The data contain tens of thousands of clones, almost 85% of them singletons. Trimming cost V 8 bases and J 3 bases, with 14 bases left between them. Per the germline V gene, CDR1 is MNHEY and CDR2 is SVGAGI. The CDR3 runs to 13 residues. The chain recombines TRBV6-5 with TRBJ2-7, with a tentative D call TRBD1 (5 bases). This specimen was peripheral blood, taken 2 weeks after starting pembrolizumab. This sequence originates from an adult with mismatch repair-deficient cancer. The CDR3 is CASARTLSYEQYF. In nucleotides, the CDR3 is TGTGCCAGCGCCAGGACACTAAGCTACGAGCAGTACTTC.